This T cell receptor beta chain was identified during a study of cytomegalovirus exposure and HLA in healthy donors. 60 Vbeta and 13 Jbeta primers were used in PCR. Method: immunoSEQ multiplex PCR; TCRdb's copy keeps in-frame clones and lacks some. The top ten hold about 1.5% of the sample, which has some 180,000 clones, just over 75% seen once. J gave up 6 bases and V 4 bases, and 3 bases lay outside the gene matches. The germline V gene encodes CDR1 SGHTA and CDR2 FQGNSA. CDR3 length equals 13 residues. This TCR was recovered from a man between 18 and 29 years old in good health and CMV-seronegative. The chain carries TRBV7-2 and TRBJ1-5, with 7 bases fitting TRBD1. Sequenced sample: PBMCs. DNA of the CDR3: TGTGCCAGCAGCTCCGACAGGGCTCAGCCCCAGCATTTT. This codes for CASSSDRAQPQHF.